This T cell receptor (beta chain) was profiled in a study of blood T cell repertoires in COVID-19. Study summary: The samples span acute and convalescent COVID-19 from the United States, Italy and Spain. PBMCs, B-cell-depleted T cells, or T cells were the source of the cDNA or gDNA that made up the material.

With 3 bases removed from V and 3 bases from J, the gap between germline ends came to 8 bases. The CDR3 extends over 13 amino acids. The germline V gene encodes CDR1 ENHRY and CDR2 SYGVKD. Authors' methods: Amplification from reference gene primers served as the basis for estimated nucleated cell counts. Produced via immunoSEQ multiplex PCR; TCRdb's table is partial and in-frame only. For V, J and clone size, that table is used; D and trimming come from the DNA. The repertoire has tens of thousands of clones, approximately 86% of them found once; the top ten carry about 7.2%. The chain carries TRBV10-3 and TRBJ1-2; D remains ambiguous. The sequenced material came from peripheral blood. The sequence was collected from a man in his 60s with acute or convalescent COVID-19. CDR3 nucleotide sequence: TGTGCCATCAGTGATAACGGTGACTATGGCTACACCTTC. Protein product: CAISDNGDYGYTF.